This T cell receptor beta chain appears in the sequencing data of a study of blood T cell repertoires in COVID-19. Germline V gives CDR1 MNHEY, CDR2 SVGEGT. This CDR3 comprises 13 residues. V lost 6 bases, J lost 4 bases, and 12 bases lay in between. In the original analysis: Counts of nucleated cells, estimated from reference gene primer amplification, were obtained. Generated by immunoSEQ multiplex PCR, the TCRdb table keeps only in-frame clones and is missing some. V and J calls and clone size are copied from that table; D and trimming were computed from the DNA. The sample consists of approximately 140,000 clones, roughly 90% of them appearing once.

The sequence was obtained from a human donor in a cohort sampled during active COVID-19. The sample was peripheral blood. V gene TRBV6-2 or TRBV6-3 combines with J gene TRBJ1-2, with a weak D call TRBD1 (6 bases). For the CDR3, the DNA is TGTGCCAGCAGCTCGAGGGGGTTCTATGGCTACACCTTC. Its translation is CASSSRGFYGYTF.